Sequencing of this T cell receptor (beta chain) was carried out in a study of blood T cell repertoires in COVID-19. As for the study in general: The analysed material was cDNA or gDNA that came from T cells, B-cell-depleted T cells, or PBMCs.

Here immunoSEQ multiplex PCR was the method, and the copy in TCRdb shows in-frame clones only, minus some. The sample consists of 97,000 or so clones, around 73% of them appearing once. Per the germline V gene, CDR1 is SGHTA and CDR2 is FQGNSA. CDR3 length: 13 amino acids. V gave up 1 base and J gave up 2 bases, with 5 bases separating them. The chain has TRBV7-2 and TRBJ1-2, with unresolved D. Sequencing was done on a sample of peripheral blood. The receptor's source is a man aged 55 to 69 with active or convalescent COVID-19. The CDR3 protein is CASSLGQNYGYTF. CDR3 nucleotides: TGTGCCAGCAGCTTAGGGCAGAACTATGGCTACACCTTC.